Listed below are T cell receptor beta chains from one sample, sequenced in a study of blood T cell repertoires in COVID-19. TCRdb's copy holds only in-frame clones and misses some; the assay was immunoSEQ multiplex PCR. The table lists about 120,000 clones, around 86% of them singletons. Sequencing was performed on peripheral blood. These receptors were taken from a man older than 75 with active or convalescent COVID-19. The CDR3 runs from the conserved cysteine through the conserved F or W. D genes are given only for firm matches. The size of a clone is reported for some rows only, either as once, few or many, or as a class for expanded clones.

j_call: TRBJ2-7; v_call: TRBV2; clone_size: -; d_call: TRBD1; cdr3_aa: CASRGTGFTYEQYF; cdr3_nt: TGTGCCAGCAGGGGGACAGGGTTCACCTACGAGCAGTACTTC
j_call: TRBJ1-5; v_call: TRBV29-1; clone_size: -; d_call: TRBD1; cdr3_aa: CSVVLTGGGNQPQHF; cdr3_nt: TGCAGCGTTGTATTGACAGGGGGGGGCAATCAGCCCCAGCATTTT
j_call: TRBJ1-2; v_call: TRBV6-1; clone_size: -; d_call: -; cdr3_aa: CASSDRGTNYGYTF; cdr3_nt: TGTGCCAGCAGTGACAGGGGTACGAACTATGGCTACACCTTC
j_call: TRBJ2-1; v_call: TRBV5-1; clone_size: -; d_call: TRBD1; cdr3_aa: CASSLDRGHHNEQFF; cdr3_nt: TGCGCCAGCAGCTTGGACAGGGGCCACCACAATGAGCAGTTCTTC
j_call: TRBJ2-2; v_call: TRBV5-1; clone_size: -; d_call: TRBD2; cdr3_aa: CASRGLAGGNTGELFF; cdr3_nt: TGCGCCAGCAGGGGACTAGCGGGAGGGAACACCGGGGAGCTGTTTTTT
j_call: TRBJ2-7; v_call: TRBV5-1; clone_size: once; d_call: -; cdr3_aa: CASSLSSGSFLGEQYF; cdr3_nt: TGCGCCAGCAGCTTGTCCTCCGGGTCTTTCTTGGGCGAGCAGTACTTC
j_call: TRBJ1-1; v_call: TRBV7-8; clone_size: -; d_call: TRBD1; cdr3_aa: CASSLAAGTVNTEAFF; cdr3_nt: TGTGCCAGCAGCTTAGCAGCCGGGACAGTGAACACTGAAGCTTTCTTT
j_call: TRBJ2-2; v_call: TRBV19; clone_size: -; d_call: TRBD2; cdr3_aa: CASSIGPAGRTGELFF; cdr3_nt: TGTGCCAGTAGTATTGGACCAGCGGGGCGCACCGGGGAGCTGTTTTTT
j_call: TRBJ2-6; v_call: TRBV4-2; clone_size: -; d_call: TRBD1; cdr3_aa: CASSQETPDRGGGANVLTF; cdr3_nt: TGTGCCAGCAGCCAAGAGACCCCGGACAGGGGAGGTGGGGCCAACGTCCTGACTTTC
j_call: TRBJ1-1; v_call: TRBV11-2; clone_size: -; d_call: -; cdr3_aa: CASSYPDARATWNTEAFF; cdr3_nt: TGTGCCAGCAGCTATCCCGACGCGCGGGCTACATGGAACACTGAAGCTTTCTTT
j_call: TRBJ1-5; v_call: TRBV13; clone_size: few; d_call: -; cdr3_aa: CASSFITGWQPQHF; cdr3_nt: TGTGCCAGCAGCTTTATTACAGGGTGGCAGCCCCAGCATTTT
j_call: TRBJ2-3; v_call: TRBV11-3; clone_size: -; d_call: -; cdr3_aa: CASSSGGGSNTQYF; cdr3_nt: TGTGCCAGCAGCTCCGGGGGCGGGAGCAATACGCAGTATTTT
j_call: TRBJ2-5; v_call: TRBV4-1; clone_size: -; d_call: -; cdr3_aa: CASSQDLTEETQYF; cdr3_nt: TGCGCCAGCAGCCAAGATTTGACAGAAGAGACCCAGTACTTC
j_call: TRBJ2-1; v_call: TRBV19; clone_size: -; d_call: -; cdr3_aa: CASSITGYNEQFF; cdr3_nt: TGTGCCAGTAGTATTACTGGTTACAATGAGCAGTTCTTC
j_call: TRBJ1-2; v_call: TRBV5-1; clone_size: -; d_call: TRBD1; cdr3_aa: CASSLGDRAATGYTF; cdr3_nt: TGCGCCAGCAGCTTGGGGGACAGGGCGGCGACTGGCTACACCTTC
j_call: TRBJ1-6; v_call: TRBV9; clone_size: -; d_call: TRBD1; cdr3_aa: CASSAQGWDSPLHF; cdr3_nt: TGTGCCAGCAGCGCACAGGGGTGGGATTCACCCCTCCACTTT
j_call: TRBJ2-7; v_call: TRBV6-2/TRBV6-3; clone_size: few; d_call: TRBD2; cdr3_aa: CASSSPTSGSYEQYF; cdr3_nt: TGTGCCAGCAGTTCACCGACTAGCGGAAGCTACGAGCAGTACTTC
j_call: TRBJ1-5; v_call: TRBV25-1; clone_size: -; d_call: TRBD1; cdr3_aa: CASSQTGVNQPQHF; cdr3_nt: TGTGCCAGCAGTCAAACAGGGGTCAATCAGCCCCAGCATTTT
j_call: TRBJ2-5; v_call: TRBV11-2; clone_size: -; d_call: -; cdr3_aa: CASSFSGSQETQYF; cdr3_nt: TGTGCCAGCAGCTTTTCGGGGAGCCAAGAGACCCAGTACTTC
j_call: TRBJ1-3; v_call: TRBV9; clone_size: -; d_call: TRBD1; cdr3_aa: CASSAGTANSGNTIYF; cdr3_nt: TGTGCCAGCAGCGCCGGGACAGCGAACTCTGGAAACACCATATATTTT
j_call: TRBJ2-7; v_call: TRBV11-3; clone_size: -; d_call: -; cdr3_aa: CASSLEAGDSYEQYF; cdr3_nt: TGTGCCAGCAGCTTAGAGGCAGGGGACTCCTACGAGCAGTACTTC
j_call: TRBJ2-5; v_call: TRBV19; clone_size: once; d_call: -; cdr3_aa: CASSIGTSETQYF; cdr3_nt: TGTGCCAGTAGTATCGGGACATCAGAGACCCAGTACTTC